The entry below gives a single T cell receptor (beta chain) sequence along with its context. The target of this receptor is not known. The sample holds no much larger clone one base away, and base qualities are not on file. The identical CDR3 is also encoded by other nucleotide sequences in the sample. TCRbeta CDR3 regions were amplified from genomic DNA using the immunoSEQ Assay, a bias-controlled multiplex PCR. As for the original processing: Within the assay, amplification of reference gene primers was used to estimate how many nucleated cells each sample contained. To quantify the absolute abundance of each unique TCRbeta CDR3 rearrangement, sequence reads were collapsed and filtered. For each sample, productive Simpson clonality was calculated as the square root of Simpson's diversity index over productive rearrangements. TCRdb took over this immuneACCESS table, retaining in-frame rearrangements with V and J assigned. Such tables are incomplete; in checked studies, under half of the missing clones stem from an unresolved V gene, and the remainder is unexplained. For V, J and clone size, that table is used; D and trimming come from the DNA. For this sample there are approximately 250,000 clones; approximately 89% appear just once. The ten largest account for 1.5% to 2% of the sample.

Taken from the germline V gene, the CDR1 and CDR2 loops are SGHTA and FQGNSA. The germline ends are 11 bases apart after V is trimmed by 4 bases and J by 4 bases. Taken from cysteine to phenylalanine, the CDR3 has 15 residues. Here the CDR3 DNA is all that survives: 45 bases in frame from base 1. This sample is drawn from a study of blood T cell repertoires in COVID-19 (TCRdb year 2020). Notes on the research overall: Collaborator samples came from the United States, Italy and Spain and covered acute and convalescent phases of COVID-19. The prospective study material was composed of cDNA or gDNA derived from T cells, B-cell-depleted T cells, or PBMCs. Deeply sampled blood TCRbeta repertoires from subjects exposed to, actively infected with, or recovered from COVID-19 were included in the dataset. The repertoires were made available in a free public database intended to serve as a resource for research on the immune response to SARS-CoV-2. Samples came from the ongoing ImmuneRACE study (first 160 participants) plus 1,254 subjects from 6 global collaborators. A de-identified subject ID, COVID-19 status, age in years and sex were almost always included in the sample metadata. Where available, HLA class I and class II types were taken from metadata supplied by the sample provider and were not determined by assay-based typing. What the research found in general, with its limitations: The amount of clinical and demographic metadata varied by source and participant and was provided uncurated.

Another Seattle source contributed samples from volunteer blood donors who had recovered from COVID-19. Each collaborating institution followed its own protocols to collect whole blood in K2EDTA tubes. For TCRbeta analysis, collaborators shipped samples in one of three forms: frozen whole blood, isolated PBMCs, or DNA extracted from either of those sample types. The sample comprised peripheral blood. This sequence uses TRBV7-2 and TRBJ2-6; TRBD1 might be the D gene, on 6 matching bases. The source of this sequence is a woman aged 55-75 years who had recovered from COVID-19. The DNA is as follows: TGTGCCAGCAGCTCTCCCAGGGGCGGGGCCAACGTCCTGACTTTC. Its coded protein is CASSSPRGGANVLTF.